Listed here are 27 T cell receptor beta chains from one sample, sequenced in a study of blood T cell repertoires in COVID-19. Produced via immunoSEQ multiplex PCR; TCRdb's table is partial and in-frame only. The table records roughly 410,000 clones, over 75% of them present only once. The sequenced sample was peripheral blood. These receptors were taken from a woman between 40 and 55 years old with COVID-19, enrolled during active disease.

This clone occurred once. The rearrangement links TRBV7-9 to TRBJ2-3, with TRBD2 matching 8 bases. The CDR3 runs to 19 residues. The V and J ends lost 6 bases and 4 bases, in that order; junction bases with no gene match: 21. Germline CDR1 SEHNR, CDR2 FQNEAQ (reference sequence). CDR3 region: CASRRTGGVAGNLADTQYF. CDR3 nucleotide sequence: TGTGCCAGCAGACGAACCGGGGGGGTAGCGGGAAATCTGGCAGATACGCAGTATTTT. The whole variable domain, filled in from reference TRBV7-9 and TRBJ2-3, reads DTGVSQNPRHKITKRGQNVTFRCDPISEHNRLYWYRQTLGQGPEFLTYFQNEAQLEKSRLLSDRFSAERPKGSFSTLEIQRTEQGDSAMYLCASRRTGGVAGNLADTQYFGPGTRLTVL.

V is TRBV27 and J is TRBJ1-1, with TRBD1 matching 8 bases. The CDR3 is 15 amino acids. Germline V CDR1 and CDR2: MNHEY, SMNVEV (reference sequence). The V segment lost 3 bases and the J segment 1 base; nucleotides outside the gene matches: 4. The CDR3 protein is CASSFPGQANTEAFF. In DNA, the CDR3 is TGTGCCAGCAGTTTCCCGGGACAGGCGAACACTGAAGCTTTCTTT.

The chain carries TRBV4-3 and TRBJ1-5, with 8 bases matching TRBD1. The CDR3 runs 14 residues. The germline V gene has CDR1 LGHNA and CDR2 YSLEER. V shed 4 bases and J 7 bases; nucleotides not matched to a gene: 6. CDR3 in amino acids: CASSLDRGYQPQHF. CDR3 in DNA: TGCGCCAGCAGCCTCGACAGGGGATACCAGCCCCAGCATTTT.

Remarks on this clone: This sample includes further DNA sequences coding for the same CDR3. The V gene is TRBV7-2, the J gene TRBJ1-1; 7 bases are a match to TRBD1. CDR3 length: 14 residues. V was clipped by 5 bases and J by 0 bases; unmatched bases: 3. Germline V gene lookup returns CDR1 SGHTA and CDR2 FQGNSA. The CDR3 sequence is CASSPQGLNTEAFF. In DNA form, the CDR3 reads TGTGCCAGCAGCCCACAGGGGTTGAACACTGAAGCTTTCTTT.

CDR3: CASRTGLRTEAFF. The CDR3 DNA follows: TGTGCCAGCAGAACAGGTCTACGCACTGAAGCTTTCTTT. The genes are TRBV27 and TRBJ1-1; a possible D gene is TRBD1 (5 bases). The CDR3 length is 13 residues. Per germline, CDR1 MNHEY and CDR2 SMNVEV (reference sequence). V was pared by 6 bases and J by 4 bases, with 12 bases between.

The chain has TRBV5-1 and TRBJ1-5; D call uncertain. CDR1 is SGHRS, CDR2 YFSETQ, per germline. There are 13 residues in the CDR3. V shed 4 bases and J shed 3 bases, with 8 bases lying between them. The CDR3 DNA follows: TGCGCCAGCAGCACACAGCCCAATCAGCCCCAGCATTTT. Encoded protein: CASSTQPNQPQHF. Supplemented by reference TRBV5-1 and TRBJ1-5, the full variable domain reads KAGVTQTPRYLIKTRGQQVTLSCSPISGHRSVSWYQQTPGQGLQFLFEYFSETQRNKGNFPGRFSGRQFSNSRSEMNVSTLELGDSALYLCASSTQPNQPQHFGDGTRLSIL.

This chain connects TRBV6-2 or TRBV6-3 to TRBJ1-5; D is ambiguous. Trimming cost V 0 bases and J 6 bases, with 12 bases left between them. This CDR3 spans 15 amino acids. From germline, CDR1 is MNHEY and CDR2 SVGEGT. For the CDR3, the DNA is TGTGCCAGCAGTTACTCGATGGGCGAGGGTCAGCCCCAGCATTTT. Protein sequence: CASSYSMGEGQPQHF.

V and J are TRBV28 and TRBJ1-1; the D gene is possibly TRBD1 (5 bases). The CDR3 is 12 amino acids. The germline CDR1 and CDR2 sequences are MDHEN and SYDVKM. V was trimmed by 1 base and J by 10 bases, leaving 10 bases between them. The CDR3 nucleotides are TGTGCCAGCAGTTTATTAGGGGTTGGAGCTTTCTTT. Its protein is CASSLLGVGAFF.

The genes are TRBV4-1 and TRBJ2-3, with a possible D match to TRBD1 (6 bases). The ends were cut back, 0 bases at V and 1 base at J, with 8 bases in the middle. Germline CDR1 is MGHRA and CDR2 is YSYEKL. CDR3 length: 15 residues. The CDR3 region is CASSQEKGGTDTQYF. Here the CDR3 DNA reads TGCGCCAGCAGCCAAGAGAAGGGGGGCACAGATACGCAGTATTTT.

A single count supports this clone. This chain uses TRBV4-3 with TRBJ1-1, with D maybe TRBD1 (6 bases). Germline CDR1 is LGHNA and CDR2 is YSLEER. The ends were cut back, 3 bases at V and 2 bases at J, with 16 bases in the middle. CDR3 length: 16 amino acids. The CDR3 DNA sequence: TGCGCCAGCAGCCAGGGACCCTACAGGGTAAACACTGAAGCTTTCTTT. It translates to CASSQGPYRVNTEAFF.

J is TRBJ1-1 and V is TRBV15; D unclear. The V gene's germline CDR1 is LNHNV and CDR2 YYDKDF (reference sequence). The CDR3 is 17 residues long. V was pared by 0 bases and J by 5 bases, with 19 bases between. The CDR3 here is CATSRDQRTLRETEAFF. The CDR3 nucleotides are TGTGCCACCAGCAGAGATCAAAGGACTCTCCGAGAGACTGAAGCTTTCTTT.

The J gene is TRBJ1-3, the V gene TRBV3-1 (or the pseudogene TRBV3-2); D is ambiguous. CDR1 and CDR2 from the germline V gene are LGHDT and YNNKEL (reference sequence). V lost 4 bases to trimming and J lost 4 bases, with 17 bases between them. There are 16 residues in the CDR3. CDR3 residues: CASSLLLGSTGNTIYF. DNA for the CDR3: TGTGCCAGCAGCCTTTTACTAGGCTCGACGGGAAACACCATATATTTT.

The chain is built from TRBV4-2 and TRBJ1-5; no definite D call. This CDR3 has 15 amino acids. Germline lookup yields CDR1 LGHNA and CDR2 YNFKEQ. Trimming took off 3 bases at V and 11 bases at J, with 20 bases between the two ends. The CDR3 DNA reads TGTGCCAGCAGCCAGGACTCGAATCAATTCACGGCCCAGCATTTT. This translates into CASSQDSNQFTAQHF.

The chain is built from TRBV18 and TRBJ1-2; no clear D gene. Looked up from germline, CDR1 is KGHSH and CDR2 is LQKENI. Trimming cost V 2 bases and J 2 bases, with 6 bases left between them. The CDR3 is made up of 13 amino acids. The CDR3: CASSPEFNYGYTF. The CDR3 nucleotides are TGTGCCAGCTCACCAGAGTTCAACTATGGCTACACCTTC.

CDR3 in amino acids: CATTHAAGLAGDGANVLTF. DNA for the CDR3: TGTGCCACCACCCACGCGGCGGGACTAGCGGGAGACGGGGCCAACGTCCTGACTTTC. This sequence joins TRBV7-8 and TRBJ2-6, with 14 positions matching TRBD2. J lost 4 bases, V lost 10 bases, and 15 bases had no gene match. The length of the CDR3 is 19 residues. The germline CDR1 and CDR2 sequences are SGHVS and FQNEAQ.

This chain joins TRBV4-3 and TRBJ1-1; D is ambiguous. The germline gives CDR1 LGHNA, CDR2 YSLEER. The CDR3 totals 13 residues. V lost 3 bases to trimming and J lost 5 bases, with 10 bases between them. The CDR3 nucleotides are TGCGCCAGCAGCCAGGGAGTGAGGACTGAAGCTTTCTTT. Protein sequence: CASSQGVRTEAFF.

V usage is TRBV7-2 and J usage is TRBJ2-1; 7 bases are shared with TRBD1. CDR1 and CDR2 from the germline V gene are SGHTA and FQGNSA. The CDR3 runs to 15 residues. J lost 6 bases, V lost 6 bases, and 11 bases had no gene match. In DNA, the CDR3 is TGTGCCAGCAGTTCCGGACAGGCGGCCTCCAATGAGCAGTTCTTC. It encodes CASSSGQAASNEQFF.

The chain joins TRBV7-2 to TRBJ1-2, with 7 bases lining up with TRBD1. The V gene end was trimmed by 3 bases and the J gene end by 4 bases; junction bases not matched to a gene: 8. This CDR3 region has 15 residues. Germline V lookup: CDR1 SGHTA, CDR2 FQGNSA. The CDR3 DNA reads TGTGCCAGCAGCTTTTACCGGGACAGAGGCTATGGCTACACCTTC. Protein sequence: CASSFYRDRGYGYTF.

The genes are TRBV12-3 or TRBV12-4 and TRBJ2-1; D is possibly TRBD2 (6 bases). Trimming cost V 4 bases and J 9 bases, with 13 bases left between them. The CDR3 covers 13 residues. In DNA form, the CDR3 reads TGTGCCAGCAGTTCAGGACTAAGGGCTGAGCAGTTCTTC. This gives the protein CASSSGLRAEQFF.

The rearrangement uses TRBV5-8 and TRBJ2-5, with D possibly being TRBD2 (6 bases). V lost 1 base, J lost 5 bases, and 12 bases lay in between. The length of the CDR3 is 14 residues. In germline, CDR1 is SGHTS, CDR2 YDEGEE. CDR3 residues: CASSLYGGGETQYF. The CDR3 DNA reads as TGTGCCAGCAGCTTGTACGGGGGTGGGGAGACCCAGTACTTC. The variable domain in full, with the rest retrieved from reference TRBV5-8 and TRBJ2-5, is EAGVTQSPTHLIKTRGQQATLRCSPISGHTSVYWYQQALGLGLQFLLWYDEGEERNRGNFPPRFSGRQFPNYSSELNVNALELEDSALYLCASSLYGGGETQYFGPGTRLLVL.

J is TRBJ2-7 and V is TRBV28; 7 bases fit TRBD1. V lost 6 bases, J lost 3 bases, and 5 bases stayed unmatched. Germline V gene sequence: CDR1 MDHEN, CDR2 SYDVKM. The CDR3 contains 13 residues. The CDR3 region is CASRLAGGYEQYF. The CDR3, as DNA: TGTGCCAGCAGATTAGCAGGGGGCTACGAGCAGTACTTC.

The J gene is TRBJ1-1, the V gene TRBV18, with TRBD1 matching 7 bases. Germline V CDR1 and CDR2: KGHSH, LQKENI. The CDR3 loop spans 16 amino acids. V was pared by 1 base and J by 4 bases, with 9 bases of the junction left unmatched. Written as DNA, the CDR3 is TGTGCCAGCTCACCACGGCAGGGGGACGTGAGCACTGAAGCTTTCTTT. It yields the protein CASSPRQGDVSTEAFF.

This clone was seen a few times. The gene calls are TRBV4-3 and TRBJ1-1; D is unresolved. This CDR3 is built from 14 residues. The V and J ends lost 0 bases and 3 bases respectively, with 8 bases between them. Per the germline V gene, CDR1 is LGHNA and CDR2 is YSLEER. CDR3 amino acids: CASSQDQTDTEAFF. The DNA for the CDR3 is TGCGCCAGCAGCCAAGATCAGACTGACACTGAAGCTTTCTTT.

The chain joins TRBV9 to TRBJ2-5; 12 positions match TRBD2. The V gene end was trimmed by 3 bases and the J gene end by 5 bases; junction bases not matched to a gene: 8. This CDR3 region has 16 residues. Per the germline V gene, CDR1 is SGDLS and CDR2 is YYNGEE. CDR3 sequence: CASSGLAGGPGETQYF. The CDR3 DNA is TGTGCCAGCAGCGGCCTAGCGGGGGGGCCTGGGGAGACCCAGTACTTC.

J is TRBJ1-1 and V is TRBV10-3; a possible D gene is TRBD1 (6 bases). The CDR3 has 14 residues. Germline V gene lookup returns CDR1 ENHRY and CDR2 SYGVKD. V lost 5 bases to trimming and J lost 2 bases, with 12 bases between them. The CDR3 coding sequence is TGTGCCATCAGTCCGGGACACGAAAACACTGAAGCTTTCTTT. This gives the protein CAISPGHENTEAFF.

CDR3 residues: CASTPTGELTTNEKLFF. The CDR3 bases are TGTGCCAGCACCCCGACAGGGGAACTTACAACTAATGAAAAACTGTTTTTT. The gene calls are TRBV28 and TRBJ1-4, with 8 positions matching TRBD1. The CDR3 has 17 residues. Germline CDR1 reads MDHEN; CDR2 reads SYDVKM. With V trimmed by 7 bases and J by 0 bases, 10 bases remained unmatched.

J is TRBJ2-3 and V is TRBV28; TRBD2 aligns across 8 bases. CDR1 MDHEN and CDR2 SYDVKM come from the germline V gene. The CDR3 totals 14 residues. Trimming removed 6 bases from V and 6 bases from J; junction bases left unmatched: 8. In DNA form, the CDR3 reads TGTGCCAGCAGCCCGGGGGGGGCGGGGGATACGCAGTATTTT. It yields the protein CASSPGGAGDTQYF.